These 18 T cell receptor beta chains originate from one sample sequenced in a study of spatial heterogeneity in lung cancer. Each CDR3 protein gets one entry after TCRdb re-called the 5' RACE reads with MiXCR. The repertoire holds some 11,000 distinct CDR3 sequences, with approximately 6.2% as singletons. Time point meaning: sample taken at primary tumor resection. Without sorting, whole RNA was sequenced from tumor, nontumor lung or frozen PBMC. Sequenced material: normal lung tissue next to the tumor, taken at surgery. These receptor sequences come from a male donor with early-stage non-small cell lung cancer.

In this sample, this clonotype turned up a few times. A library made for alpha chains picked up this beta chain off target, so its size means little. The V call is TRBV2, the J call TRBJ1-1; no clear D. The CDR3 is 13 residues long. Germline lookup yields CDR1 SNHLY and CDR2 FYNNEI. Trimming removed 9 bases at V and 3 bases at J, with 14 bases between. The DNA for the CDR3 is TGTGCCAGTAACGCGGTTGTGGACACTGAAGCTTTCTTT. This gives the protein CASNAVVDTEAFF.

This clonotype appeared many times. This beta chain slipped into a library made for alpha chains as a stray read, so its size is not meaningful. The chain recombines TRBV29-1 with TRBJ2-1, with 9 bases identical to TRBD2. V dropped 3 bases and J dropped 3; count of bases not matched to a gene: 6. The CDR3 length is 15 residues. Germline V gene sequence: CDR1 SQVTM, CDR2 ANQGSEA. CDR3 residues: CSVDPAGGSYNEQFF. As DNA, the CDR3 is TGCAGCGTTGACCCCGCGGGAGGGAGCTACAATGAGCAGTTCTTC.

This clonotype was counted between two and nine times. This beta chain slipped into a library made for alpha chains as a stray read, so its size is not meaningful. The chain combines TRBV7-2 with TRBJ1-4; D is unresolved. The CDR3 length is 14 residues. Germline loops: CDR1 SGHTA, CDR2 FQGNSA. The ends were cut back, 5 bases at V and 7 bases at J, with 14 bases in the middle. This CDR3 reads CASSQDGEGEKLFF. The CDR3 DNA reads TGTGCCAGCAGCCAGGATGGGGAAGGTGAAAAACTGTTTTTT.

This clonotype was recorded many times. Since the library was made to target alpha chains, this beta chain is a stray read and its abundance is not meaningful. In DNA form, the CDR3 reads TGTGCCAGCAGTTCCTCATCAGGCCCGTACGAGCAGTACTTC. Its translation is CASSSSSGPYEQYF. This sequence joins TRBV12-3 or TRBV12-4 and TRBJ2-7; D uncertain. The V end lost 4 bases, the J end lost 4 bases, and 14 bases lay between the germline ends. CDR3 length: 14 residues.

To note about this clonotype: Found in a library prepared for alpha chains, this beta chain is an off-target read, and its abundance has little meaning. The rearrangement uses TRBV20-1 and TRBJ1-2; D is unclear. V was cut by 1 base and J by 8 bases, with 14 bases left in between. This CDR3 region has 13 residues. CDR1 is DFQATT, CDR2 SNEGSKA, per germline (reference sequence). Here the CDR3 reads CSARVGLAKGYTF. CDR3 bases: TGCAGTGCTAGAGTGGGTCTAGCAAAAGGCTACACCTTC.

As for this clonotype: Since the library was made to target alpha chains, this beta chain is a stray read and its abundance is not meaningful. The chain is built from TRBV15 and TRBJ2-1; 7 nucleotides agree with TRBD2. CDR1 and CDR2 (germline): LNHNV, YYDKDF (reference sequence). J gave up 5 bases and V 3 bases, and 4 bases lay outside the gene matches. The CDR3 is 14 amino acids. CDR3 sequence: CATSSFLADNEQFF. Here the CDR3 DNA reads TGTGCCACCAGCAGCTTTCTAGCGGACAATGAGCAGTTCTTC.

This clonotype was detected many times. A library prepared for alpha chains yielded this beta chain as an off-target read; its size is of little meaning. The chain recombines TRBV30 with TRBJ1-6; the match to TRBD1 covers 7 bases. The CDR3 contains 15 residues. V lost 2 bases to trimming and J lost 5 bases; unmatched junction nucleotides: 6. CDR1 and CDR2 (germline): GTSNPN, SVGIG (reference sequence). The CDR3, as DNA: TGTGCCTGGAGTAATTTAGGGGGCGATAATTCACCCCTCCACTTT. It translates to CAWSNLGGDNSPLHF. Drawing the rest from reference TRBV30 and TRBJ1-6, the complete variable domain is SQTIHQWPATLVQPVGSPLSLECTVEGTSNPNLYWYRQAAGRGLQLLFYSVGIGQISSEVPQNLSASRPQDRQFILSSKKLLLSDSGFYLCAWSNLGGDNSPLHFGNGTRLTVT.

This clonotype was observed a handful of times. Little can be read into the size of this beta chain, an off-target read in a library designed for alpha chains. This chain joins TRBV6-1 and TRBJ2-7, with D unclear. The germline V gene encodes CDR1 MNHNS and CDR2 SASEGT. V was shortened by 7 bases and J by 4 bases, with 17 bases between the two germline ends. CDR3 length equals 14 residues. CDR3 in amino acids: CASTLTLSSYEQYF. The CDR3 bases are TGTGCCAGCACCCTGACCCTGTCGTCGTACGAGCAGTACTTC.

By sample share, this clonotype is medium-sized. The library was prepared for alpha chains; this beta chain is a stray read, so its frequency means little. The chain joins TRBV14 to TRBJ2-1; 8 bases map to TRBD2. The CDR3 has 14 residues. Germline CDR1 SGHDN, CDR2 FVKESK. V lost 3 bases, J lost 6 bases, and 4 bases stayed unmatched. The CDR3 reads CASSQGLGFNEQFF. The CDR3 DNA follows: TGTGCCAGCAGCCAGGGACTAGGATTCAATGAGCAGTTCTTC.

The sample holds a few counts of this clonotype. The size of this beta chain means little, since it is a stray read in a library made for alpha chains. The rearrangement links TRBV9 to TRBJ2-7; D perhaps matches TRBD1 (7 bases). CDR1 and CDR2 from the germline V gene are SGDLS and YYNGEE. The CDR3 runs to 16 residues. V lost 4 bases and J lost 6, with 23 bases in between. CDR3: CASSLLGQGGLSEQYF. The CDR3 DNA follows: TGTGCCAGCAGCCTCCTAGGGCAGGGGGGCCTAAGCGAGCAGTACTTC.

In this sample, this clonotype turned up a few times. The library was prepared for alpha chains; this beta chain is a stray read, so its frequency means little. The chain recombines TRBV27 with TRBJ2-1; D uncertain. V lost 2 bases and J 0 bases, leaving 14 bases between the germline ends. The CDR3 covers 17 residues. CDR1 is MNHEY, CDR2 SMNVEV, per germline (reference sequence). The CDR3: CASSLRVYSSSYNEQFF. CDR3 in DNA: TGTGCCAGCAGTTTAAGAGTCTATTCAAGCTCCTACAATGAGCAGTTCTTC.

A word on this clonotype: With the library built for alpha chains, this beta chain is off target and its frequency is not meaningful. The J gene is TRBJ2-5, the V gene TRBV2; D perhaps matches TRBD1 (6 bases). With 6 bases removed from V and 3 bases from J, the gap between germline ends came to 8 bases. CDR1 and CDR2 (germline): SNHLY, FYNNEI. This CDR3 is 12 amino acids long. The CDR3 loop is CASRRQEETQYF. DNA of the CDR3: TGTGCCAGCAGAAGACAGGAAGAGACCCAGTACTTC.

Concerning this clonotype: This beta chain is an unintended read in a library built for alpha chains; its size means little. CDR3 loop: CSVEGGTGEETQYF. The CDR3 nucleotides are TGCAGCGTTGAAGGGGGGACAGGGGAGGAGACCCAGTACTTC. The chain uses TRBV29-1 and TRBJ2-5; TRBD1 matches 10 bases. Germline values: CDR1 SQVTM, CDR2 ANQGSEA. The CDR3 has 14 amino acids. The V segment lost 1 base and the J segment 5 bases; nucleotides outside the gene matches: 4. The variable domain in full, completed from reference TRBV29-1 and TRBJ2-5, reads SAVISQKPSRDICQRGTSLTIQCQVDSQVTMMFWYRQQPGQSLTLIATANQGSEATYESGFVIDKFPISRPNLTFSTLTVSNMSPEDSSIYLCSVEGGTGEETQYFGPGTRLLVL.

This clonotype was picked up a small number of times. This beta chain turned up in a library designed for alpha chains; as an off-target read, its abundance says little. V usage is TRBV12-3 or TRBV12-4 and J usage is TRBJ1-5; the D is unclear. This CDR3 is 15 amino acids long. V gave up 5 bases and J gave up 9 bases, with 20 bases separating them. CDR3 coding DNA: TGTGCCAGCAGTATTGAGCAGCGAGGTCCAGGGCCCCAGCATTTT. This gives the protein CASSIEQRGPGPQHF.

This clonotype was counted at least ten times. This beta chain represents an off-target read in a library built for alpha chains; its size is of limited meaning. The chain has TRBV29-1 and TRBJ1-1; unclear D gene. The CDR3 is made up of 12 amino acids. Germline CDR1 reads SQVTM; CDR2 reads ANQGSEA. The V and J ends lost 6 bases and 6 bases respectively, with 14 bases between them. The CDR3 sequence: CSVHGPGPEAFF. CDR3 bases: TGCAGCGTCCACGGCCCGGGCCCTGAAGCTTTCTTT.

This clonotype showed up many times. Since it is a stray read in a library aimed at alpha chains, this beta chain has a size that is not meaningful. The DNA of the CDR3 is TGTGCCAGCAGCTTTTACCGCGTATCCTACGAGCAGTACTTC. This codes for CASSFYRVSYEQYF. V is TRBV7-2 and J is TRBJ2-7; D is ambiguous. V was pared by 3 bases and J by 1 base, with 10 bases between. This CDR3 contains 14 residues. The germline V gene has CDR1 SGHTA and CDR2 FQGNSA.

This clonotype was observed many times. Since it is a stray read in a library aimed at alpha chains, this beta chain has a size that is not meaningful. The chain has TRBV20-1 and TRBJ2-7, with D unresolved. Looked up from germline, CDR1 is DFQATT and CDR2 is SNEGSKA (reference sequence). The germline V and J ends were trimmed by 7 bases and 0 bases, with 13 bases remaining between them. The CDR3 spans 13 residues. The CDR3 reads CSGKDGNSYEQYF. In DNA form, the CDR3 reads TGCAGTGGAAAGGACGGAAACTCCTACGAGCAGTACTTC.

This clonotype is labeled medium-sized (0.01 to 0.1%). Since the library was made to target alpha chains, this beta chain is a stray read and its abundance is not meaningful. V is TRBV11-2 and J is TRBJ1-5; weak D call: TRBD1 (5 bases). V lost 1 base, J lost 6 bases, and 13 bases lay in between. The CDR3 extends over 15 amino acids. CDR1 SGHAT and CDR2 FQNNGV come from the germline V gene. The DNA for the CDR3 is TGTGCCAGCAGCTTAGCCTCGGGGGGAGGTCAGCCCCAGCATTTT. It is translated as CASSLASGGGQPQHF.